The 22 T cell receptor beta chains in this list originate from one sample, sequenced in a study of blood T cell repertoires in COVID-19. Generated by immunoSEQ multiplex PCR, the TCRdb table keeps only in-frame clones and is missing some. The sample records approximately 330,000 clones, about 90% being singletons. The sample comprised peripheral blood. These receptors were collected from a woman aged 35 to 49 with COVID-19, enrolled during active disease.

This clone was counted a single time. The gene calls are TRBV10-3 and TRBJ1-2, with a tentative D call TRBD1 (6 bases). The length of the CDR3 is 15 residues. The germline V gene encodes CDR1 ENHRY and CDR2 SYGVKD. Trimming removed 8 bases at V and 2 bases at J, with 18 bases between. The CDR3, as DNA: TGTGCCATCTTCGGGGCAGGGGCACTCAACTATGGCTACACCTTC. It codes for CAIFGAGALNYGYTF.

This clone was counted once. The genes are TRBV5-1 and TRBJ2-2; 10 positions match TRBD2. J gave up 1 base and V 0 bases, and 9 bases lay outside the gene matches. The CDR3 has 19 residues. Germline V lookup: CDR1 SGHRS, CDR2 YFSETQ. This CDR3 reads CASSLVELAGAENTGELFF. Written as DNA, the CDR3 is TGCGCCAGCAGCTTGGTCGAGCTAGCGGGGGCCGAGAACACCGGGGAGCTGTTTTTT.

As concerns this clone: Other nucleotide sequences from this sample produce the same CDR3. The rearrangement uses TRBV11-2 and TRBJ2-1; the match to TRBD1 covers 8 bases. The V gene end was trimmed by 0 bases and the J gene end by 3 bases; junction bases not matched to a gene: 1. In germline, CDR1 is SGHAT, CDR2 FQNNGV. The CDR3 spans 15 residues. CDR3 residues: CASSLDGTGYNEQFF. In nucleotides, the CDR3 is TGTGCCAGCAGCTTAGACGGGACAGGCTACAATGAGCAGTTCTTC. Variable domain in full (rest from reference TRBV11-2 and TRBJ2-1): EAGVAQSPRYKIIEKRQSVAFWCNPISGHATLYWYQQILGQGPKLLIQFQNNGVVDDSQLPKDRFSAERLKGVDSTLKIQPAKLEDSAVYLCASSLDGTGYNEQFFGPGTRLTVL.

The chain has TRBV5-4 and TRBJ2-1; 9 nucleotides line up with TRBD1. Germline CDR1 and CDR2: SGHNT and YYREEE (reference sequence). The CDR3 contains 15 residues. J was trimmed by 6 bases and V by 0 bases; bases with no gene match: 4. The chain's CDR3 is CASSLEQGAINEQFF. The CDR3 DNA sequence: TGTGCCAGCAGCTTGGAACAGGGGGCGATCAATGAGCAGTTCTTC.

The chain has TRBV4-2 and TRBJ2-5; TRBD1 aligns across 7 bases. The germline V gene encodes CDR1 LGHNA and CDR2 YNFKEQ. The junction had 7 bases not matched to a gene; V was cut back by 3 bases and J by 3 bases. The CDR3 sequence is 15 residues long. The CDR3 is CASSQAGTAKETQYF. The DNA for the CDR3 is TGTGCCAGCAGCCAGGCCGGGACAGCAAAAGAGACCCAGTACTTC.

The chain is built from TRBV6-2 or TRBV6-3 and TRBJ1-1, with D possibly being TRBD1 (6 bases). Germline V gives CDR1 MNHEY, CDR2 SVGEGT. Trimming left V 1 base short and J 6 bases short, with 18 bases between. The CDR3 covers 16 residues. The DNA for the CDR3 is TGTGCCAGCAGTTACTTTGGACAGTCCCTCCGAGCTGAAGCTTTCTTT. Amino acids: CASSYFGQSLRAEAFF.

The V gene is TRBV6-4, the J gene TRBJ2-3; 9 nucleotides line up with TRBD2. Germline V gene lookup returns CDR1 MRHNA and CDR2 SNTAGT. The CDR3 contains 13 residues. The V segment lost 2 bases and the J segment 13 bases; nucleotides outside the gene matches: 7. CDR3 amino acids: CASSDPYSGSEYF. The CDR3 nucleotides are TGTGCCAGCAGTGACCCTTATAGCGGGAGTGAGTATTTT.

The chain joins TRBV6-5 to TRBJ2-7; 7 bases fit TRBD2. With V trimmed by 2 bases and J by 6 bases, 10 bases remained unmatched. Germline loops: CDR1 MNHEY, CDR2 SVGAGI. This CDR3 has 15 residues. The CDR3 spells CASSYPAGEVLEQYF. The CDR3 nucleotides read TGTGCCAGCAGTTACCCGGCGGGGGAGGTTCTCGAGCAGTACTTC.

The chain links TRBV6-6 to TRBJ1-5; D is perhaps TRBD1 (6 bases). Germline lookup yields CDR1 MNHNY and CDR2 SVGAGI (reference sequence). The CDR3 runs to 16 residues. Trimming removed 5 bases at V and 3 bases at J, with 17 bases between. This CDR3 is CASSRGQSKYNQPQHF. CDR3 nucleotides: TGTGCCAGCAGTCGAGGACAGTCGAAATACAATCAGCCCCAGCATTTT.

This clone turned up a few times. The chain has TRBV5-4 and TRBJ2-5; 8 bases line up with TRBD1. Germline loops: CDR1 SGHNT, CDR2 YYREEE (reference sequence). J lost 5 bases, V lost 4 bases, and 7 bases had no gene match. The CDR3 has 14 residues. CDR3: CASSPGQAGETQYF. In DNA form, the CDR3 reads TGTGCCAGCAGCCCGGGACAGGCCGGGGAGACCCAGTACTTC.

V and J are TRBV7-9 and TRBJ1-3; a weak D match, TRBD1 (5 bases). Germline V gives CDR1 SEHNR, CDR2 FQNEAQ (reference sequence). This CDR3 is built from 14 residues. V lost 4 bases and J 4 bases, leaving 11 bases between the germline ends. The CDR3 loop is CASSSLGGGNTIYF. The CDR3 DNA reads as TGTGCCAGCAGCTCTTTGGGGGGAGGAAACACCATATATTTT.

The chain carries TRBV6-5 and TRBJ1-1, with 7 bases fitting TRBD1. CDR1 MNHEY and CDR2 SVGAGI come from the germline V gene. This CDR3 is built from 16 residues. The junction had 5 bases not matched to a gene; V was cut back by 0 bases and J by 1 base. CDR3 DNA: TGTGCCAGCAGTTACTCCTTCGGGACAGAGAACACTGAAGCTTTCTTT. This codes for CASSYSFGTENTEAFF.

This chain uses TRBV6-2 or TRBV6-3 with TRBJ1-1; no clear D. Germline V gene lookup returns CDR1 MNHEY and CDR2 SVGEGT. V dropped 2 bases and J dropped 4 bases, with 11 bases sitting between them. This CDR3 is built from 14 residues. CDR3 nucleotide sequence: TGTGCCAGCAGTTACGCCGTCGGTGGCACTGAAGCTTTCTTT. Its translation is CASSYAVGGTEAFF.

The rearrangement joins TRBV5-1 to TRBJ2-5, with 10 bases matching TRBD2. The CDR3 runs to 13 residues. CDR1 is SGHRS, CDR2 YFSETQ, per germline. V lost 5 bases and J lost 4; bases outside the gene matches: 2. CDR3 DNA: TGCGCCAGCAGTCCTAGCGGGAGAGAGACCCAGTACTTC. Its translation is CASSPSGRETQYF.

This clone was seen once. CDR3 loop: CASSPRTGGTGEQYF. DNA of the CDR3: TGTGCCAGCTCACCTCGAACGGGGGGTACGGGGGAGCAGTACTTC. The V and J genes are TRBV18 and TRBJ2-7; TRBD2 agrees at 7 bases. Germline-derived CDR1 and CDR2 are KGHSH and LQKENI. Trimming took 3 bases from V and 7 from J; bases not matched to a gene: 12. The CDR3 spans 15 residues.

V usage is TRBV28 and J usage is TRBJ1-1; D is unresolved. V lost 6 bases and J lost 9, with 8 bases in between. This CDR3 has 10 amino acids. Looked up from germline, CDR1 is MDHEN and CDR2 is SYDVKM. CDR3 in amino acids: CASSQLKAFF. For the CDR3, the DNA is TGTGCCAGCAGCCAACTGAAAGCTTTCTTT.

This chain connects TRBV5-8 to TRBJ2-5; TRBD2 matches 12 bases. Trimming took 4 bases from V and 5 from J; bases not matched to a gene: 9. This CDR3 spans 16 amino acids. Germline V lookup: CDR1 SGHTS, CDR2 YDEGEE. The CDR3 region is CASSPGTSGFRETQYF. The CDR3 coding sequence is TGTGCCAGCAGCCCTGGGACTAGCGGGTTCAGGGAGACCCAGTACTTC.

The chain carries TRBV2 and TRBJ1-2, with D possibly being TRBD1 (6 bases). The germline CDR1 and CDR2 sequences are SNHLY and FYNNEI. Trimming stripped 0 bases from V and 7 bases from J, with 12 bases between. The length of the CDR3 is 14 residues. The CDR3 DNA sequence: TGTGCCAGCAGTGAAGCGGTACAGGGCCGTGGCTACACCTTC. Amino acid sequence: CASSEAVQGRGYTF.

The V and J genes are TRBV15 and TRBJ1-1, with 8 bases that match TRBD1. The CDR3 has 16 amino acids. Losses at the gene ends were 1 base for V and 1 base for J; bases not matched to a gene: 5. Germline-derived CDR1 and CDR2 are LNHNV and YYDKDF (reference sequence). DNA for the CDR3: TGTGCCACCAGCAGAGGGGGACAGGAGAGGAACACTGAAGCTTTCTTT. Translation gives CATSRGGQERNTEAFF.

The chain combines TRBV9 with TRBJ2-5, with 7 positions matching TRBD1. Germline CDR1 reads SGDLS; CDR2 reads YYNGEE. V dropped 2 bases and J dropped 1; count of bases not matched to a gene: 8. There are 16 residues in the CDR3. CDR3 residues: CASSVGQAGVQETQYF. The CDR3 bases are TGTGCCAGCAGCGTTGGACAGGCAGGGGTCCAAGAGACCCAGTACTTC.

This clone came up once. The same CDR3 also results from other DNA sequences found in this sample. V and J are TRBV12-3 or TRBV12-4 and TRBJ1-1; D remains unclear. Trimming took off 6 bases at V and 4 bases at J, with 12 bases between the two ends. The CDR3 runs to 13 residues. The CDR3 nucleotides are TGTGCCAGCAGCAGTAATCGGGGCACTGAAGCTTTCTTT. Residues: CASSSNRGTEAFF.

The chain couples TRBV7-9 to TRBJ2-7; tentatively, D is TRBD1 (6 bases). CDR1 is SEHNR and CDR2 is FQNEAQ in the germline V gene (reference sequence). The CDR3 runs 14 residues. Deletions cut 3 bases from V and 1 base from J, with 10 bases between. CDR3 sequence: CASSFSGVSYEQYF. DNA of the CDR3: TGTGCCAGCAGCTTCTCAGGGGTGTCCTACGAGCAGTACTTC.